Below, 14 T cell receptor beta chains from the same sample are listed, as sequenced in a study of tumor and adjacent non-tumor tissue in lung cancer. TCRbeta libraries were built with three rounds of nested PCR, modified from ARM-PCR. TCRdb used MiXCR to reprocess the multiplex PCR reads, holding one entry per CDR3 protein. Seen here are some 80,000 distinct CDR3 sequences, around 76% observed once, and the top ten hold about two fifths. The template was RNA from unsorted bulk tissue. More than 3 cm separated this lung sample from the edge of the tumor. Sequencing input: distant non-tumor lung tissue. Receptors were obtained from a man in his 70s with non-small cell lung cancer.

The table lists this clonotype with many counts. The V and J genes are TRBV12-3 or TRBV12-4 and TRBJ1-2, with D possibly matching TRBD1 (6 bases). V gave up 5 bases and J gave up 2 bases, with 15 bases separating them. The CDR3 sequence is 15 residues long. As DNA, the CDR3 is TGTGCCAGCAGTCCGACCGGGACACCAAACTATGGCTACACCTTC. Protein: CASSPTGTPNYGYTF.

Concerning this clonotype: A much bigger clone sits one base away, suggesting this may be a read error. The chain links TRBV29-1 to TRBJ1-1; TRBD1 matches 9 bases. CDR1 is SQVTM and CDR2 is ANQGSEA in the germline V gene. This CDR3 has 13 amino acids. CDR3: CGGLGQGSTEAFF. CDR3 bases: TGCGGCGGCCTCGGACAGGGGAGCACTGAAGCTTTCTTT. The complete variable domain, with remaining parts taken from reference TRBV29-1 and TRBJ1-1, reads SAVISQKPSRDICQRGTSLTIQCQVDSQVTMMFWYRQQPGQSLTLIATANQGSEATYESGFVIDKFPISRPNLTFSTLTVSNMSPEDSSIYLCGGLGQGSTEAFFGQGTRLTVV.

Details on this clonotype: The junction departs from the called germline gene at one end, perhaps through a read error. The CDR3 DNA is TGTGCCAGCACTTCCTGCTGGGGGCGGGAGACCCAATACTTC. Its protein product is CASTSCWGRETQYF. The rearrangement uses TRBV11-2 and TRBJ2-5, with a possible D match to TRBD2 (7 bases). CDR1 and CDR2 (germline): SGHAT, FQNNGV. The CDR3 has 14 amino acids.

CDR3 sequence: CASSIQGLDTQYF. The CDR3 DNA follows: TGTGCCAGCAGTATACAGGGTCTAGATACGCAGTATTTT. The chain employs TRBV5-4 and TRBJ2-3, with TRBD1 as a possible D gene (6 bases). Trimming removed 5 bases from V and 5 bases from J, with 12 bases in between. This CDR3 region has 13 residues. Germline V gene data show CDR1 as SGHNT and CDR2 as YYREEE (reference sequence).

To note about this clonotype: The junction does not match germline at one end; this may be a read error. The chain uses TRBV12-5 and TRBJ2-6; D unclear. The germline gives CDR1 LGHNT, CDR2 FRNRAP. This CDR3 spans 17 amino acids. CDR3 coding DNA: TGTGCTTGTGGTTTAGTTCCGCCCGAATCTCGGGCCAACGTCCTGACTTTC. This sequence encodes CACGLVPPESRANVLTF.

Of note for this clonotype: Germline is not matched at one junction end, which may reflect a read error. This rearrangement joins TRBV11-3 to TRBJ2-2; 9 bases are a match to TRBD2. The CDR3 has 16 residues. Germline assignment: CDR1 SGHNT and CDR2 YENEEA. For the CDR3, the DNA is TGTGTCAGCAGCGGCCGGACGGTAGCGGGGGTCGGGGAGCTGTTTTTT. Its protein product is CVSSGRTVAGVGELFF.

This clonotype was detected a few times. The chain employs TRBV20-1 and TRBJ2-7; D unresolved. Germline-derived CDR1 and CDR2 are DFQATT and SNEGSKA (reference sequence). The CDR3 totals 12 residues. With 3 bases removed from V and 3 bases from J, the gap between germline ends came to 9 bases. The CDR3 DNA sequence: TGCAGTGCTAGTTTTAAGGGCTACGAGCAGTACTTC. It codes for CSASFKGYEQYF.

This clonotype was observed a handful of times. The V call is TRBV11-2, the J call TRBJ2-3; possible D gene TRBD2, 6 bases. Germline loops: CDR1 SGHAT, CDR2 FQNNGV. This CDR3 is built from 14 residues. The CDR3 loop is CQQLRGCGADTQYF. CDR3 bases: TGTCAGCAGCTTAGAGGGTGCGGGGCAGATACGCAGTATTTT.

This clonotype turned up a few times. This chain connects TRBV28 to TRBJ2-7, with TRBD1 identical over 8 bases. The CDR3 has 16 residues. Germline V lookup: CDR1 MDHEN, CDR2 SYDVKM. Losses at the gene ends were 2 bases for V and 4 bases for J; bases not matched to a gene: 10. The CDR3 nucleotides are TGTGCCAGCAGTTTAGCCTTACAGGGGGTTGAGTACGAGCAGTACTTC. This codes for CASSLALQGVEYEQYF.

This clonotype was detected only a few times. A much larger clone sits a single nucleotide away, making a read error possible. The rearrangement uses TRBV5-1 and TRBJ2-6; 9 nucleotides match TRBD1. Germline V CDR1 and CDR2: SGHRS, YFSETQ. This CDR3 has 17 amino acids. This CDR3 reads CASSSGTGLGGAKVLTF. The CDR3 bases are TGCGCCAGCAGTTCCGGGACAGGGCTAGGTGGGGCCAAGGTCCTGACTTTC. The variable domain in full, with the rest retrieved from reference TRBV5-1 and TRBJ2-6, is KAGVTQTPRYLIKTRGQQVTLSCSPISGHRSVSWYQQTPGQGLQFLFEYFSETQRNKGNFPGRFSGRQFSNSRSEMNVSTLELGDSALYLCASSSGTGLGGAKVLTFGAGSRLTVL.

For this clonotype: A read error may be the cause here, since a much bigger clone is one base away. The genes are TRBV6-5 and TRBJ1-5; D ambiguous. CDR1 and CDR2 (germline): MNHEY, SVGAGI. The CDR3 is 13 amino acids. V was clipped by 7 bases and J by 0 bases, with 7 bases between them. Here the CDR3 DNA reads TGTGCCAGCAAGTCAGGTAGCAATCAGCCCCAGCATTTT. Protein product: CASKSGSNQPQHF.

Remarks on this clonotype: One junction end does not reproduce the germline sequence, and a read error may be involved. The chain has TRBV29-1 and TRBJ2-7; D is perhaps TRBD1 (6 bases). This CDR3 is built from 11 residues. Per the germline V gene, CDR1 is SQVTM and CDR2 is ANQGSEA. The CDR3 is CNVGPGDEQYF. Written as DNA, the CDR3 is TGCAACGTTGGTCCAGGGGACGAGCAGTACTTC.

The table lists this clonotype with many counts. The chain is built from TRBV24-1 and TRBJ2-7; no firm D call. Trimming took 4 bases from V and 5 from J, leaving 11 bases between them. The CDR3 is made up of 13 amino acids. Germline V gene lookup returns CDR1 KGHDR and CDR2 SFDVKD. CDR3 sequence: CATSDSARDEQYF. The CDR3 coding sequence is TGTGCCACCAGTGACTCGGCACGCGACGAGCAGTACTTC.

Only a few counts were recorded for this clonotype. A read error may explain this, as a much larger clone is one base away. V usage is TRBV24-1 and J usage is TRBJ2-3; D possibly corresponds to TRBD1 (5 bases). This CDR3 is built from 17 residues. Germline CDR1 KGHDR, CDR2 SFDVKD. The CDR3 DNA is TGTGCCACCAGTGATTCGAGCTGGGGCTTTAGCATAGATACGCAGTATTTT. Encoded protein: CATSDSSWGFSIDTQYF.